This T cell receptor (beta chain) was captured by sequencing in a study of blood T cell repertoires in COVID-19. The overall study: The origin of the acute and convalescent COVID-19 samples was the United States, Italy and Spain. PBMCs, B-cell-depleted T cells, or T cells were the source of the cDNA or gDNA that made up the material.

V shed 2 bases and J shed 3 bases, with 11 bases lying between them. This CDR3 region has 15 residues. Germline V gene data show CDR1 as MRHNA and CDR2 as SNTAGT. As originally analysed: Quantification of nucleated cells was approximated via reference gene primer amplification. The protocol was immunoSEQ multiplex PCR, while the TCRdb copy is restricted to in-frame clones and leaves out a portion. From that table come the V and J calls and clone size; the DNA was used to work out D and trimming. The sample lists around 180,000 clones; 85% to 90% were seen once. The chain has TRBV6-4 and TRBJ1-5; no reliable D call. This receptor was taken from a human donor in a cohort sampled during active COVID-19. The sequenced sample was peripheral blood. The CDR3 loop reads CASSDGGGNNQPQHF. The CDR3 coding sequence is TGTGCCAGCAGTGACGGTGGAGGGAACAATCAGCCCCAGCATTTT.